The clone carrying this TCR beta chain was picked up many times. The antigen remains undetermined. The sample comes from a study of early T cells in non-severe SARS-CoV-2 infection. As for the study in general: The chains were unpaired, and the sequenced material was bulk RNA from unsorted whole blood.

Study conclusions and caveats: Clonotype matching in VDJdb favored anti-spike CD8 responses and did not capture private and CD4 specificities.

The V and J ends lost 1 base and 5 bases respectively, with 10 bases between them. CDR1 is MGHRA and CDR2 is YSYEKL in the germline V gene. The CDR3 contains 14 residues. Individual cDNA molecules were tagged with unique molecular identifiers. MiXCR, applied by TCRdb to the 5' RACE reads, yields one record per CDR3 protein. The sample shows tens of thousands of distinct CDR3 sequences, roughly 6% of them seen only once. The clonotype comes from an adult who was a healthcare worker with PCR-confirmed SARS-CoV-2 infection or an uninfected control (not recorded which). Sequencing input: whole blood. The chain uses TRBV4-1 and TRBJ2-3; unclear D gene. The CDR3 loop reads CASSQGGDGDTQYF. The CDR3 DNA is TGCGCCAGCAGCCAAGGAGGAGACGGAGATACGCAGTATTTT.